This TCR beta chain was recorded in a study of T cell repertoires in cytomegalovirus infection. Overall study context: Based on public TCR beta signatures, there were indications of CMV infection and of a matching HLA type. Findings of the study overall: Identification of carriers of CMV plus the relevant HLA was performed using cumulative public TCR beta family frequency. Predominance within the ex vivo response was attributable to HLA-C-restricted CMV-specific TCR beta clonotypes.

The CDR3 consists of 13 residues. V was clipped by 5 bases and J by 6 bases, with 11 bases between them. This clonotype has only a few counts. Its matching antigen is unknown. One entry per CDR3 protein, called by TCRdb with MiXCR from the reads. The sample holds about 530,000 distinct CDR3 sequences; 26% are singletons and the top ten take roughly 13%. The chain couples TRBV12-3 or TRBV12-4 to TRBJ2-1; weak D call: TRBD1 (5 bases). This clonotype was sampled from a human donor in good health (CMV status not recorded). Some clones in this sample may be carry-over from other donors' samples. Material for sequencing was PBMCs. Written as DNA, the CDR3 is TGTGCCAGCAGTGGGATAAGGGGCAATGAGCAGTTCTTC. Its protein is CASSGIRGNEQFF.